This passage covers 5 T cell receptor beta chains from one sample sequenced in a study of T cell clones after liver transplantation. Some clones are missing from TCRdb's copy, which holds only in-frame ones; the method was immunoSEQ multiplex PCR. Altogether 85,000 to 130,000 clones are present, approximately 78% being singletons, with the ten largest covering about 0.89%. This sample comprised CD4+ T cells from blood, obtained before liver transplant. These receptors all stem from a human donor who received a liver transplant.

This clone turned up a few times. V and J are TRBV10-3 and TRBJ2-5; D is uncertain. Between the trimmed V and J ends, which lost 2 bases and 4 bases, there was a span of 14 bases. Looked up from germline, CDR1 is ENHRY and CDR2 is SYGVKD. The CDR3 extends over 15 amino acids. The DNA for the CDR3 is TGTGCCATCAGTGAGACCATCCCCCCCGGAGAGACCCAGTACTTC. This translates into CAISETIPPGETQYF.

The chain joins TRBV28 to TRBJ1-1; D gene ambiguous. Trimming pared 3 bases from V and 11 bases from J, leaving 16 bases between. The CDR3 loop spans 13 amino acids. Per the germline V gene, CDR1 is MDHEN and CDR2 is SYDVKM. CDR3: CASSLSSGREAFF. The CDR3 DNA sequence: TGTGCCAGCAGTTTGTCAAGCGGCCGGGAGGCTTTCTTT. Variable domain in full (rest from reference TRBV28 and TRBJ1-1): DVKVTQSSRYLVKRTGEKVFLECVQDMDHENMFWYRQDPGLGLRLIYFSYDVKMKEKGDIPEGYSVSREKKERFSLILESASTNQTSMYLCASSLSSGREAFFGQGTRLTVV.

This sequence joins TRBV10-2 and TRBJ2-6; the match to TRBD1 covers 7 bases. Germline-derived CDR1 and CDR2 are WSHSY and SAAADI. CDR3 length: 13 amino acids. V lost 8 bases to trimming and J lost 10 bases; unmatched junction nucleotides: 8. CDR3 in amino acids: CASEEQGQNVLTF. The CDR3, as DNA: TGCGCCAGCGAGGAACAGGGGCAAAACGTCCTGACTTTC.

The rearrangement links TRBV28 to TRBJ1-1, with D possibly being TRBD1 (5 bases). Trimming removed 4 bases from V and 7 bases from J, with 16 bases in between. The CDR3 loop spans 14 amino acids. The germline gives CDR1 MDHEN, CDR2 SYDVKM. Here the CDR3 DNA reads TGTGCCAGCAGTTACGTCGGGACGGTCATTGAAGCTTTCTTT. Encoded protein: CASSYVGTVIEAFF.

This chain uses TRBV5-6 with TRBJ2-2; 9 nucleotides line up with TRBD1. The CDR3 contains 15 residues. CDR1 is SGHDT and CDR2 is YYEEEE in the germline V gene. V lost 2 bases to trimming and J lost 5 bases; unmatched junction nucleotides: 4. The DNA of the CDR3 is TGTGCCAGCAGCTTAACAGGGGGCGGTACCGGGGAGCTGTTTTTT. Its protein is CASSLTGGGTGELFF.